Sequencing of this T cell receptor beta chain was carried out in a study of CD8 T cells in Susac syndrome. For this clonotype: What it binds is not known.

CD8+ and CD4+ T cells from blood underwent TCR beta sequencing, which was carried out in a high-throughput format. It was negative isolation that provided the CD8+ and CD4+ T cells, whereas TEMRA cells were enriched by FACS. The CDR3 loop spans 20 amino acids. V shed 4 bases and J shed 9 bases, with 34 bases lying between them. Germline V gene sequence: CDR1 MDHEN, CDR2 SYDVKM. General observations from the study: The CD4+ T cell repertoires, which came from Susac syndrome patients, showed no sign of clonal expansion.

A quantity of about 0.5 to 1 ug RNA underwent reverse transcription using random hexamers. Across 54 Vbeta and 13 Jbeta, TCR beta CDR3 was amplified with immunoSEQ multiplex PCR. MiXCR, run by TCRdb on the immunoSEQ multiplex PCR reads, gives a single entry per CDR3 protein. In the table there are about 150,000 distinct CDR3 sequences, more than 90% of which are singletons. This chain links TRBV28 with TRBJ2-1; possible D gene TRBD1, 6 bases. The specimen was CD4+ T cells from PBMCs. The receptor's source is a human donor with Susac syndrome. The CDR3 coding sequence is TGTGCCAGCAGTTCACTAGAGGACAGCTGGGGAGCCGCAAAGGGCGGTGAGCAGTTCTTC. Translation: CASSSLEDSWGAAKGGEQFF.